Listed below are T cell receptor beta chains from one sample, sequenced in a study of T cell changes during pregnancy in multiple sclerosis. Only in-frame clones appear in the TCRdb table, and some are missing; sequencing was by immunoSEQ multiplex PCR. The data hold about 23,000 clones, with 86% observed a single time. The input for sequencing was CD4+ T cells from peripheral blood mononuclear cells, taken in the first trimester of pregnancy. These receptors all stem from a female donor in good health, enrolled as a control in a pregnancy study. Each CDR3 is given with its conserved first and last residue. Fields, in order: clone size, D gene, V gene, J gene, CDR3 DNA, CDR3 protein. A D gene is named only where the DNA matches it firmly. Not every row has a clone size; where given, it reads once, few, many or a size class.

clone_size: once; d_call: .; v_call: TRBV7-2; j_call: TRBJ1-3; cdr3_nt: TGTGCCAGCAGCTTCGGAGGCTCTGGAAACACCATATATTTT; cdr3_aa: CASSFGGSGNTIYF
clone_size: .; d_call: .; v_call: TRBV5-4; j_call: TRBJ2-3; cdr3_nt: TGTGCCAGCAGCTTGGGCGTCCCCTCCACAGATACGCAGTATTTT; cdr3_aa: CASSLGVPSTDTQYF
clone_size: .; d_call: .; v_call: TRBV6-1; j_call: TRBJ2-2; cdr3_nt: TGTGCCAGCACGGGGATAAAAACCGGGGAGCTGTTTTTT; cdr3_aa: CASTGIKTGELFF
clone_size: .; d_call: .; v_call: TRBV4-2; j_call: TRBJ2-7; cdr3_nt: TGTGCCAGCAGCCAAGAGCCCCTTGGCGGGGCGACCTACGAGCAGTACTTC; cdr3_aa: CASSQEPLGGATYEQYF
clone_size: .; d_call: TRBD1; v_call: TRBV9; j_call: TRBJ2-3; cdr3_nt: TGTGCCAGCAGCGTAGATGAGGGACAGGGGGTCTTATATACGCAGTATTTT; cdr3_aa: CASSVDEGQGVLYTQYF
clone_size: .; d_call: .; v_call: TRBV6-1; j_call: TRBJ2-7; cdr3_nt: TGTGCCAGCGAAGAGGGCCACGAGCAGTACTTC; cdr3_aa: CASEEGHEQYF
clone_size: .; d_call: TRBD1; v_call: TRBV4-2; j_call: TRBJ2-3; cdr3_nt: TGTGCCAGCAGCCAGGAATCCGGGACAGTCACAGATACGCAGTATTTT; cdr3_aa: CASSQESGTVTDTQYF
clone_size: medium-sized; d_call: .; v_call: TRBV5-4; j_call: TRBJ1-2; cdr3_nt: TGTGCCAGCAGCTTGCAACTAGGTAATAAAGGCTACACCTTC; cdr3_aa: CASSLQLGNKGYTF
clone_size: .; d_call: .; v_call: TRBV13; j_call: TRBJ1-1; cdr3_nt: TGTGCCAGCAGCCTCCTCTACAGGGATATGAACACTGAAGCTTTCTTT; cdr3_aa: CASSLLYRDMNTEAFF
clone_size: .; d_call: TRBD1; v_call: TRBV7-9; j_call: TRBJ1-4; cdr3_nt: TGTGCCAGCAGCCCAGGGGGACAGGGATCAAAACTGTTTTTT; cdr3_aa: CASSPGGQGSKLFF
clone_size: .; d_call: .; v_call: TRBV2; j_call: TRBJ2-3; cdr3_nt: TGTGCCAGCAGTGAGGAATCCCCGACTAGACTGATGGGATCAGATACGCAGTATTTT; cdr3_aa: CASSEESPTRLMGSDTQYF
clone_size: .; d_call: TRBD2; v_call: TRBV11-1; j_call: TRBJ2-1; cdr3_nt: TGTGCCAGCAGCCGGACTAGCGGGAGCTACAATGAGCAGTTCTTC; cdr3_aa: CASSRTSGSYNEQFF
clone_size: .; d_call: TRBD1; v_call: TRBV6-1; j_call: TRBJ2-1; cdr3_nt: TGTGCCAGCAGTGAATGGAGGACAGGGGGGACCGATGAGCAGTTCTTC; cdr3_aa: CASSEWRTGGTDEQFF
clone_size: .; d_call: .; v_call: TRBV19; j_call: TRBJ2-7; cdr3_nt: TGTGCCACCACGTGGGGCGACGAGCAGTACTTC; cdr3_aa: CATTWGDEQYF
clone_size: .; d_call: TRBD2; v_call: TRBV12-5; j_call: TRBJ2-7; cdr3_nt: TGTGCTAGTGGTTTGGCGCAACTAGCGACAAAGTCCTACGAGCAGTACTTC; cdr3_aa: CASGLAQLATKSYEQYF
clone_size: few; d_call: TRBD1; v_call: TRBV9; j_call: TRBJ2-1; cdr3_nt: TGTGCCAGCAGCGTAGAGGGACAGGGTATTCGAAATGAGCAGTTCTTC; cdr3_aa: CASSVEGQGIRNEQFF
clone_size: .; d_call: .; v_call: TRBV18; j_call: TRBJ2-7; cdr3_nt: TGTGCCAGCTCCTCCGCAGAATACGAGCAGTACTTC; cdr3_aa: CASSSAEYEQYF
clone_size: .; d_call: TRBD1; v_call: TRBV6-1; j_call: TRBJ2-7; cdr3_nt: TGTGCCAGCAGCCAGGGGGCTCCCTACGAGCAGTACTTC; cdr3_aa: CASSQGAPYEQYF
clone_size: .; d_call: .; v_call: TRBV9; j_call: TRBJ2-1; cdr3_nt: TGTGCCAGCAGCGTAGCCGCCGGCAGCACAGATGAGCAGTTCTTC; cdr3_aa: CASSVAAGSTDEQFF
clone_size: .; d_call: .; v_call: TRBV27; j_call: TRBJ2-7; cdr3_nt: TGTGCCAGCAGTTTCCAACCCCGGGGGGAGCAGTACTTC; cdr3_aa: CASSFQPRGEQYF
clone_size: .; d_call: TRBD1; v_call: TRBV7-2; j_call: TRBJ2-1; cdr3_nt: TGTGCCAGCAGCTTAGCCAGGGGGCTCTACAATGAGCAGTTCTTC; cdr3_aa: CASSLARGLYNEQFF
clone_size: few; d_call: TRBD1; v_call: TRBV5-4; j_call: TRBJ1-1; cdr3_nt: TGTGCCAGCAGCCCTAGGACAGGGCTGAACACTGAAGCTTTCTTT; cdr3_aa: CASSPRTGLNTEAFF
clone_size: once; d_call: .; v_call: TRBV7-2; j_call: TRBJ2-2; cdr3_nt: TGTGCCAGCAGCCTTAACAAGAACACCGGGGAGCTGTTTTTT; cdr3_aa: CASSLNKNTGELFF
clone_size: .; d_call: .; v_call: TRBV5-1; j_call: TRBJ2-1; cdr3_nt: TGCGCCAGCAGCGTACCTCAAGGGGGGAGGGCCTACAATGAGCAGTTCTTC; cdr3_aa: CASSVPQGGRAYNEQFF
clone_size: once; d_call: .; v_call: TRBV28; j_call: TRBJ2-7; cdr3_nt: TGTGCCAGCCATGAGGGGGGCCTAGCGGAACCCTCCTACGAGCAGTACTTC; cdr3_aa: CASHEGGLAEPSYEQYF